The clone carrying this T cell receptor beta chain was counted only a few times. PCR primers comprised 60 Vbeta and 13 Jbeta primers. Sequenced by immunoSEQ multiplex PCR; TCRdb stores in-frame clones only, minus some. The table lists 99,000 or so clones, roughly 80% of them singletons. This CDR3 has 13 amino acids. CDR1 is MDHEN and CDR2 is SYDVKM in the germline V gene. The germline V and J ends were trimmed by 8 bases and 7 bases, with 18 bases remaining between them. This sample is part of a study of cytomegalovirus exposure and HLA in healthy donors. Sample: PBMCs. The origin of this receptor is a man aged 25-40 years in good health and CMV-seropositive. The V call is TRBV28, the J call TRBJ2-7; a weak D match, TRBD2 (5 bases). CDR3 nucleotides: TGTGCCAGCCGGGAACACGATAGTAGGGAGCAGTACTTC. Residues: CASREHDSREQYF. Full variable domain (outside the CDR3, taken from reference TRBV28 and TRBJ2-7): DVKVTQSSRYLVKRTGEKVFLECVQDMDHENMFWYRQDPGLGLRLIYFSYDVKMKEKGDIPEGYSVSREKKERFSLILESASTNQTSMYLCASREHDSREQYFGPGTRLTVT.